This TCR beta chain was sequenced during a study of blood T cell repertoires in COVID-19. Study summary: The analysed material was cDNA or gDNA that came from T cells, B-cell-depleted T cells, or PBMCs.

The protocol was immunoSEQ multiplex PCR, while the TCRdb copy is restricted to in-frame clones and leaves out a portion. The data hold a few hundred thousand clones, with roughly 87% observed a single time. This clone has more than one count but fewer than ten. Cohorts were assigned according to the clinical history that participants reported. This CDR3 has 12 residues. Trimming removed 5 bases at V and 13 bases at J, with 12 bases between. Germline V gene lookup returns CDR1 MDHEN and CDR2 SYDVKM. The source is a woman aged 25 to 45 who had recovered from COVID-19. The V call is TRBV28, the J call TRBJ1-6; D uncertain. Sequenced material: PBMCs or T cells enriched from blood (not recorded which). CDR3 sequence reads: CASSSAGIPLHF. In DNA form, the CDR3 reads TGTGCCAGCAGTAGCGCGGGCATCCCCCTCCACTTT.